This T cell receptor beta chain was sequenced in a study of blood T cell repertoires in COVID-19 (dated by TCRdb to about 2020). For the study in its entirety: Samples covering the acute and convalescent phases of COVID-19 were provided by collaborators in the United States, Italy and Spain. The repertoires were made available in a free public database intended to serve as a resource for research on the immune response to SARS-CoV-2. Samples were obtained from the ongoing ImmuneRACE study (first 160 participants) and from over a thousand subjects provided by 6 global collaborators. The material from the prospective study consisted of cDNA or gDNA derived from T cells, B-cell-depleted T cells, or PBMCs. The sample metadata nearly always contained a de-identified subject ID, COVID-19 status, age in years and sex. Where available, HLA class I and class II types were obtained from metadata supplied by the sample provider rather than from assay-based typing. The dataset comprised deeply sampled blood TCRbeta repertoires from subjects exposed to, actively infected with, or recovered from COVID-19.

Overall study outcomes, separate from this receptor: The amount of clinical and demographic metadata varied by source and participant and was provided uncurated.

TCRbeta CDR3 regions were amplified from genomic DNA by means of the immunoSEQ Assay, a bias-controlled multiplex PCR. The study's own analysis went as follows. The number of nucleated cells in each sample was estimated from the amplification of reference gene primers within the assay. To quantify the absolute abundance of each unique TCRbeta CDR3 rearrangement, sequence reads were collapsed and filtered. For each sample, productive Simpson clonality was calculated as the square root of Simpson's diversity index over productive rearrangements. This immuneACCESS table, as held by TCRdb, lists in-frame sequences with V and J called but not all clones. Of the missing ones, under half trace to an unresolved V gene in checked studies; the others have no known cause. V, J and clone size reflect that table, while D and trimming were determined from the DNA. The sample includes under 250,000 clones, with roughly 86% observed a single time. Roughly 1.6% of the sample rests with the top ten.

In the case of this clone: Its antigen remains unidentified. Because it lacks the conserved phenylalanine or tryptophan at the end, this CDR3 is likely a read error. The DNA is left out, because the CDR3 cannot be placed on it with certainty; the CDR3 is given as TCRdb lists it.

Another Seattle source contributed samples from volunteer blood donors who had recovered from COVID-19. Collaborating institutions collected whole blood in K2EDTA tubes following their own protocols. Collaborator samples were shipped for TCRbeta analysis as frozen whole blood, isolated PBMCs, or DNA extracted from either sample type. The germline V gene yields SGHDT for CDR1 and YYEEEE for CDR2. The CDR3 has 12 residues if both end residues are counted. The receptor chain draws on TRBV5-6 and TRBJ2-7; the table's D call, TRBD1, has no DNA check behind it. The origin of this receptor is a woman aged 55-70 years who had recovered from COVID-19. Sequenced sample: peripheral blood. The CDR3 has the sequence CASSLAGERGSI.